This TCR beta chain came from a study of human thymus T cells. Overall study results and limits: Thymic and blood repertoires seemed to show skewed V and J gene use.

Resections were taken during corrective heart surgery, and the thymus tissue came from these. Here immunoSEQ multiplex PCR was the method, and the copy in TCRdb shows in-frame clones only, minus some. The sample has around 130,000 clones, around 94% seen once. Note on this clone: Its antigen remains unknown.

The germline gives CDR1 SGHTA, CDR2 FQGTGA. Trimming cost V 5 bases and J 1 base, with 13 bases left between them. The CDR3 covers 15 residues. This sequence joins TRBV7-3 and TRBJ2-3; D is uncertain. The TCR originated in a boy under two years old with a congenital heart defect but otherwise immunologically healthy. The sample taken for sequencing was thymus tissue. The CDR3 here is CASSRWGGGTDTQYF. The CDR3 DNA reads TGTGCCAGCAGCCGATGGGGTGGGGGCACAGATACGCAGTATTTT.